These 14 T cell receptor beta chains were sequenced from one sample in a study of technical replicates of blood from a few donors. Sequenced by immunoSEQ multiplex PCR; TCRdb stores in-frame clones only, minus some. The repertoire includes about 100,000 clones, around 95% of them detected once, and around 0.24% sits in the top ten. The sample comprised T cells isolated from PBMCs. Receptors originate from a human donor in good health.

The V and J genes are TRBV4-1 and TRBJ1-5, with 7 bases that match TRBD1. J was trimmed by 4 bases and V by 1 base; bases with no gene match: 10. This CDR3 spans 17 amino acids. CDR1 is MGHRA and CDR2 is YSYEKL in the germline V gene. CDR3 region: CASSQVGQPLGNQPQHF. DNA of the CDR3: TGCGCCAGCAGCCAAGTGGGACAGCCTTTAGGGAATCAGCCCCAGCATTTT.

The J gene is TRBJ2-1, the V gene TRBV15; 7 nucleotides agree with TRBD2. The length of the CDR3 is 14 residues. J lost 8 bases, V lost 4 bases, and 8 bases had no gene match. Germline loops: CDR1 LNHNV, CDR2 YYDKDF (reference sequence). CDR3 bases: TGTGCCACCAGCATGGGGACTACAGGCGATGAGCAGTTCTTC. Its translation: CATSMGTTGDEQFF.

The rearrangement uses TRBV5-4 and TRBJ2-5, with 7 bases lining up with TRBD1. The V and J ends lost 5 bases and 2 bases, in that order; junction bases with no gene match: 15. In germline, CDR1 is SGHNT, CDR2 YYREEE (reference sequence). CDR3 length: 17 amino acids. The CDR3 sequence is CASRPSKDRLMQETQYF. The CDR3, as DNA: TGTGCCAGCAGACCCTCGAAGGACAGGCTGATGCAAGAGACCCAGTACTTC.

This chain joins TRBV11-2 and TRBJ2-2; D unclear. The V and J ends lost 0 bases and 7 bases respectively, with 3 bases between them. The CDR3 spans 12 residues. Germline V lookup: CDR1 SGHAT, CDR2 FQNNGV. The chain's CDR3 is CASSLDGGELFF. Written as DNA, the CDR3 is TGTGCCAGCAGCTTAGACGGCGGGGAGCTGTTTTTT.

The chain carries TRBV9 and TRBJ1-1, with 7 bases lining up with TRBD1. Germline loops: CDR1 SGDLS, CDR2 YYNGEE. The CDR3 runs to 15 residues. Trimming removed 4 bases from V and 7 bases from J; junction bases left unmatched: 13. CDR3 sequence (DNA): TGTGCCAGCAGCCCCGGCGACAGGGAGTTTATTGAAGCTTTCTTT. Residues: CASSPGDREFIEAFF. The complete variable domain, with remaining parts taken from reference TRBV9 and TRBJ1-1, reads DSGVTQTPKHLITATGQRVTLRCSPRSGDLSVYWYQQSLDQGLQFLIQYYNGEERAKGNILERFSAQQFPDLHSELNLSSLELGDSALYFCASSPGDREFIEAFFGQGTRLTVV.

V and J are TRBV27 and TRBJ2-5; 13 nucleotides agree with TRBD2. Germline-derived CDR1 and CDR2 are MNHEY and SMNVEV (reference sequence). The CDR3 spans 13 residues. Trimming cost V 10 bases and J 3 bases; bases outside gene matches: 2. The DNA of the CDR3 is TGTGCCACCGGACTAGCGGGAGAAGAGACCCAGTACTTC. Amino acids: CATGLAGEETQYF.

The chain carries TRBV29-1 and TRBJ2-1, with 10 nucleotides matching TRBD2. With 3 bases clipped from V and 6 bases from J, the junction kept 11 bases outside the gene matches. Germline-derived CDR1 and CDR2 are SQVTM and ANQGSEA. The CDR3 runs 16 residues. The CDR3 spells CSVEGLPSGSINEQFF. As DNA, the CDR3 is TGCAGCGTTGAGGGGTTACCTAGCGGGAGTATCAATGAGCAGTTCTTC.

The V gene is TRBV7-8, the J gene TRBJ2-3; no definite D call. The V end was cut by 3 bases, the J end by 9 bases, with 16 bases between. The CDR3 covers 14 residues. From germline, CDR1 is SGHVS and CDR2 FQNEAQ. CDR3 bases: TGTGCCAGCAGCTTCGATCAAGAGGCGAAAACGCAGTATTTT. This codes for CASSFDQEAKTQYF.

The V gene is TRBV9, the J gene TRBJ2-1; 8 positions agree with TRBD1. The CDR3 is made up of 17 amino acids. Germline V gene sequence: CDR1 SGDLS, CDR2 YYNGEE. V trimming: 3 bases; J trimming: 5 bases; junction bases outside the gene matches: 13. Here the CDR3 reads CASSDRTGYGTDNEQFF. In nucleotides, the CDR3 is TGTGCCAGCAGCGATCGGACAGGGTATGGTACGGACAATGAGCAGTTCTTC.

The chain joins TRBV6-1 to TRBJ1-1; unclear D gene. CDR1 MNHNS and CDR2 SASEGT come from the germline V gene. The V gene lost 5 bases and the J gene lost 3 bases, with 10 bases spanning the gap. CDR3 length: 13 amino acids. CDR3 amino acids: CASSWEEDTEAFF. The DNA for the CDR3 is TGTGCCAGCAGTTGGGAGGAGGACACTGAAGCTTTCTTT.

This chain links TRBV5-6 with TRBJ1-2; TRBD1 might be the D (6 bases). The CDR3 extends over 15 amino acids. V lost 2 bases to trimming and J lost 5 bases, with 16 bases between them. CDR1 and CDR2 from the germline V gene are SGHDT and YYEEEE. The CDR3 loop reads CASSFQGTTGYGYTF. Written as DNA, the CDR3 is TGTGCCAGCAGCTTCCAGGGGACCACAGGGTATGGCTACACCTTC. The whole variable domain, filled in from reference TRBV5-6 and TRBJ1-2, reads DAGVTQSPTHLIKTRGQQVTLRCSPKSGHDTVSWYQQALGQGPQFIFQYYEEEERQRGNFPDRFSGHQFPNYSSELNVNALLLGDSALYLCASSFQGTTGYGYTFGSGTRLTVV.

The chain uses TRBV5-4 and TRBJ1-2; 8 bases line up with TRBD1. This CDR3 has 14 residues. The V segment lost 5 bases and the J segment 1 base; nucleotides outside the gene matches: 4. CDR1 and CDR2 (germline): SGHNT, YYREEE (reference sequence). The CDR3 reads CASSDRGFNYGYTF. The CDR3 coding sequence is TGTGCCAGCAGTGACAGGGGATTTAACTATGGCTACACCTTC. The complete variable domain, with remaining parts taken from reference TRBV5-4 and TRBJ1-2, reads ETGVTQSPTHLIKTRGQQVTLRCSSQSGHNTVSWYQQALGQGPQFIFQYYREEENGRGNFPPRFSGLQFPNYSSELNVNALELDDSALYLCASSDRGFNYGYTFGSGTRLTVV.

This chain connects TRBV6-5 to TRBJ2-2, with 7 bases matching TRBD2. Germline loops: CDR1 MNHEY, CDR2 SVGAGI. V lost 0 bases and J lost 7; bases outside the gene matches: 2. The CDR3 has 14 residues. The CDR3 loop is CASSYSGEGGELFF. As DNA, the CDR3 is TGTGCCAGCAGTTACTCGGGGGAGGGCGGGGAGCTGTTTTTT.

This sequence joins TRBV7-9 and TRBJ2-7, with 7 bases aligning to TRBD1. The germline CDR1 and CDR2 sequences are SEHNR and FQNEAQ (reference sequence). This CDR3 spans 14 amino acids. Trimming cost V 2 bases and J 6 bases; bases outside gene matches: 7. CDR3 coding DNA: TGTGCCAGCAGCTTAACACAGGGGCCCCTCGAGCAGTACTTC. Translated: CASSLTQGPLEQYF. Looking up the rest from reference TRBV7-9 and TRBJ2-7 gives the full variable domain: DTGVSQNPRHKITKRGQNVTFRCDPISEHNRLYWYRQTLGQGPEFLTYFQNEAQLEKSRLLSDRFSAERPKGSFSTLEIQRTEQGDSAMYLCASSLTQGPLEQYFGPGTRLTVT.